This TCR beta chain was captured in a study of siplizumab effects on memory and regulatory T cells. Overall study findings and caveats: Suppressive capability of dividing Tregs from siplizumab cultures went unverified. In the presence of siplizumab, alloreactive sequences traceable to unstimulated CD4+ memory cells were significantly reduced. Tracing alloreactive clones into unstimulated subsets worked for only a minor fraction of them.

About this clone: The antigen remains unidentified.

Per-sample assaying covered about 10^5 TCR templates. Clones were read by immunoSEQ multiplex PCR, and TCRdb kept only the in-frame ones, dropping some. The repertoire holds 95,000 to 100,000 clones, around 90% seen once, with 12% in the top ten. CDR1 and CDR2 (germline): SGHTA, FQGNSA. J was trimmed by 6 bases and V by 5 bases; bases with no gene match: 10. The CDR3 consists of 15 residues. The V call is TRBV7-2, the J call TRBJ2-3, with 8 nucleotides matching TRBD2. The sequenced sample was non-Treg CD4+ T cells sorted from blood. The TCR sequence derives from a human donor in good health. DNA of the CDR3: TGTGCCAGCAGCCCTCGGGGCGGGAGGAGGGATACGCAGTATTTT. It yields the protein CASSPRGGRRDTQYF. The full variable domain, its missing parts supplied by reference TRBV7-2 and TRBJ2-3, is GAGVSQSPSNKVTEKGKDVELRCDPISGHTALYWYRQSLGQGLEFLIYFQGNSAPDKSGLPSDRFSAERTGGSVSTLTIQRTQQEDSAVYLCASSPRGGRRDTQYFGPGTRLTVL.